Sequencing of this T cell receptor (beta chain) was carried out in a study of blood T cell repertoires in COVID-19. Across the whole study: Both acute and convalescent COVID-19 samples were obtained from the United States, Italy and Spain. The cDNA or gDNA used as material had been derived from T cells, B-cell-depleted T cells, or PBMCs.

Original processing notes: Reference gene primer amplification in the assay estimated nucleated cell counts. The repertoire was sequenced with immunoSEQ multiplex PCR; TCRdb's copy has only in-frame clones and lacks some. The V and J calls and clone size were taken over from that table, and D and trimming were inferred from the DNA. The sample comprises about 250,000 clones, around 86% of which are singletons, and 1.5% to 2% rests with the top ten. Of note for this clone: A read error may be the cause here, since a much bigger clone is one base away.

The germline V gene encodes CDR1 SEHNR and CDR2 FQNEAQ (reference sequence). V was trimmed by 2 bases and J by 0 bases, leaving 8 bases between them. There are 15 residues in the CDR3. Material: peripheral blood. This clonotype was obtained from a woman aged 55-75 years who had recovered from COVID-19. The V call is TRBV7-9, the J call TRBJ1-3; D is undetermined. CDR3 sequence: CASSLYRSSGNTIYF. The CDR3 nucleotides are TGTGCCAGCAGCTTATACCGGAGCTCTGGAAACACCATATATTTT.